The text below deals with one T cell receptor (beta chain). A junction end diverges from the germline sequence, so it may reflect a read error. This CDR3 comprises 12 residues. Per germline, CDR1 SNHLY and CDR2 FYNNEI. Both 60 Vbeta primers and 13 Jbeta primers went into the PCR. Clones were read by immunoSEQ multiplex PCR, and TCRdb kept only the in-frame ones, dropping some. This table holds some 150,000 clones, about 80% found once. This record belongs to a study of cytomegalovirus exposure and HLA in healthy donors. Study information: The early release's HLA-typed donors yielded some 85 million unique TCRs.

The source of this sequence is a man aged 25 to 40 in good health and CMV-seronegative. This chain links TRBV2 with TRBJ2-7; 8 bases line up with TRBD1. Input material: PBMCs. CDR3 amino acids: CASSEVRGQGDF. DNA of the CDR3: TGTGCCAGCAGTGAAGTTAGAGGACAGGGTGACTTC.